Each of the 18 T cell receptor beta chains below was sequenced from the same sample in a study of graft-versus-host responses after intestinal transplantation. No antigen has been identified for these receptors. Data came from immunoSEQ multiplex PCR; TCRdb stores just in-frame clones and leaves some out. The data show approximately 110,000 clones, with roughly 93% seen just once and under 1.5% held by the top ten. Sequenced here: unstimulated CD8+ T cells sorted from spleen or lymph node cells, sampled before transplant. These receptor sequences come from a human donor who was the organ donor for an intestinal transplant.

V and J are TRBV7-8 and TRBJ1-1, with a weak D call TRBD1 (5 bases). V was clipped by 5 bases and J by 8 bases, with 12 bases between them. Per the germline V gene, CDR1 is SGHVS and CDR2 is FQNEAQ. CDR3 length: 12 residues. The CDR3 region is CASSERRGEAFF. In DNA, the CDR3 is TGTGCCAGCAGCGAACGGCGGGGGGAAGCTTTCTTT.

The chain joins TRBV27 to TRBJ2-1; 9 bases line up with TRBD2. The V gene's germline CDR1 is MNHEY and CDR2 SMNVEV (reference sequence). This CDR3 has 16 residues. The J segment lost 5 bases and the V segment lost 5 bases, leaving 10 bases of the junction unmatched. CDR3 in amino acids: CASSITGLAGNNEQFF. The CDR3 coding sequence is TGTGCCAGCAGTATTACTGGGCTAGCGGGGAACAATGAGCAGTTCTTC.

This sequence joins TRBV10-2 and TRBJ2-5; D uncertain. This CDR3 is 12 amino acids long. Trimming pared 6 bases from V and 1 base from J, leaving 6 bases between. In germline, CDR1 is WSHSY, CDR2 SAAADI. DNA for the CDR3: TGCGCCAGCAGACGGCTCCAAGAGACCCAGTACTTC. Its translation: CASRRLQETQYF.

This chain joins TRBV6-5 and TRBJ2-1; TRBD2 aligns across 9 bases. Per the germline V gene, CDR1 is MNHEY and CDR2 is SVGAGI. V shed 5 bases and J 4 bases; nucleotides not matched to a gene: 6. This CDR3 contains 15 residues. The CDR3 DNA sequence: TGTGCCAGCAGTCCCGGACTAGCGTCTTACAATGAGCAGTTCTTC. Translated, it gives CASSPGLASYNEQFF.

The chain joins TRBV27 to TRBJ2-1; D remains unclear. CDR3 length equals 14 residues. Germline V CDR1 and CDR2: MNHEY, SMNVEV (reference sequence). Trimming took off 7 bases at V and 3 bases at J, with 13 bases between the two ends. The CDR3 loop is CASTSGSLYNEQFF. The CDR3 DNA is TGTGCCAGCACCTCCGGCAGCCTCTACAATGAGCAGTTCTTC.

The chain combines TRBV6-5 with TRBJ1-5; D remains ambiguous. CDR3 size: 13 residues. V dropped 6 bases and J dropped 4 bases, with 10 bases sitting between them. CDR1 MNHEY and CDR2 SVGAGI come from the germline V gene. Here the CDR3 DNA reads TGTGCCAGCAGGCTAAGGAGAAATCAGCCCCAGCATTTT. It is translated as CASRLRRNQPQHF.

This chain joins TRBV9 and TRBJ2-2; D is uncertain. V gave up 0 bases and J gave up 2 bases, with 5 bases separating them. CDR3 length: 14 amino acids. The germline CDR1 and CDR2 sequences are SGDLS and YYNGEE. The CDR3 sequence: CASSVAFNTGELFF. DNA of the CDR3: TGTGCCAGCAGCGTAGCTTTTAACACCGGGGAGCTGTTTTTT.

The chain is built from TRBV28 and TRBJ1-2, with 10 positions matching TRBD1. Germline CDR1 and CDR2: MDHEN and SYDVKM. The CDR3 has 13 amino acids. V dropped 5 bases and J dropped 7; count of bases not matched to a gene: 4. This CDR3 reads CASSTWTGGGYTF. The CDR3 coding sequence is TGTGCCAGCAGTACCTGGACAGGGGGTGGCTACACCTTC.

The rearrangement joins TRBV28 to TRBJ2-7; D gene uncertain. V lost 5 bases to trimming and J lost 2 bases, with 4 bases between them. Germline CDR1 reads MDHEN; CDR2 reads SYDVKM. The CDR3 extends over 11 amino acids. The CDR3, as DNA: TGTGCCAGCAGTAACACCTACGAGCAGTACTTC. Protein sequence: CASSNTYEQYF.

V and J are TRBV7-6 and TRBJ1-4; 8 bases line up with TRBD1. V was clipped by 6 bases and J by 2 bases; unmatched bases: 26. CDR3 length: 22 amino acids. Germline-derived CDR1 and CDR2 are SGHVS and FNYEAQ. The CDR3 DNA is TGTGCCAGCAGACCTCCGACCCCCGCCGGGACAGGCTGGAGGGCGACTAATGAAAAACTGTTTTTT. Translating it yields CASRPPTPAGTGWRATNEKLFF.

This clone appeared once. The genes are TRBV9 and TRBJ1-2; 7 nucleotides line up with TRBD1. The J segment lost 2 bases and the V segment lost 3 bases, leaving 4 bases of the junction unmatched. The CDR3 is 14 residues long. The germline gives CDR1 SGDLS, CDR2 YYNGEE. This chain's CDR3 is CASSGQGSNYGYTF. The CDR3 DNA sequence: TGTGCCAGCAGCGGACAGGGTTCAAACTATGGCTACACCTTC.

V and J are TRBV28 and TRBJ1-1; D remains unclear. V was pared by 5 bases and J by 7 bases, with 8 bases between. Germline V gene data show CDR1 as MDHEN and CDR2 as SYDVKM. The CDR3 consists of 11 residues. Here the CDR3 reads CASSKSDEAFF. The CDR3 bases are TGTGCCAGCAGTAAGTCGGATGAAGCTTTCTTT.

This chain joins TRBV27 and TRBJ2-5; 7 bases line up with TRBD1. V shed 6 bases and J 5 bases; nucleotides not matched to a gene: 6. The CDR3 totals 13 residues. Germline values: CDR1 MNHEY, CDR2 SMNVEV (reference sequence). The chain's CDR3 is CASRGQPGETQYF. As DNA, the CDR3 is TGTGCCAGCAGGGGACAGCCGGGGGAGACCCAGTACTTC.

The chain is built from TRBV2 and TRBJ1-1; 9 bases match TRBD1. Germline CDR1 is SNHLY and CDR2 is FYNNEI. The V gene end was trimmed by 5 bases and the J gene end by 1 base; junction bases not matched to a gene: 11. This CDR3 is 17 amino acids long. CDR3 amino acids: CASSWITTGGANTEAFF. For the CDR3, the DNA is TGTGCCAGCAGTTGGATAACAACAGGGGGCGCGAACACTGAAGCTTTCTTT.

J is TRBJ1-4 and V is TRBV7-6, with no clear D. The CDR3 is made up of 14 amino acids. Germline CDR1 reads SGHVS; CDR2 reads FNYEAQ. The V end lost 1 base, the J end lost 7 bases, and 10 bases lay between the germline ends. The CDR3 region is CASSLGTAPEKLFF. The CDR3 nucleotides are TGTGCCAGCAGCTTAGGTACAGCCCCTGAAAAACTGTTTTTT.

This chain uses TRBV4-1 with TRBJ1-1; weak D call: TRBD1 (5 bases). Germline CDR1 is MGHRA and CDR2 is YSYEKL. Trimming shortened V by 8 bases and J by 6 bases, and 16 bases separated the two germline ends. There are 13 residues in the CDR3. CDR3 nucleotides: TGCGCCAGCGGGGACCTAAAAGTCTCTGAAGCTTTCTTT. This sequence encodes CASGDLKVSEAFF.

Of note for this clone: The sample has other DNA sequences that encode this CDR3 too. The chain is built from TRBV19 and TRBJ2-2, with D perhaps matching TRBD2 (5 bases). V was pared by 1 base and J by 6 bases, with 18 bases between. This CDR3 region has 17 residues. Germline assignment: CDR1 LNHDA and CDR2 SQIVND (reference sequence). The CDR3 DNA sequence: TGTGCCAGTAGTATAGGTCCGGCGGGCGTCGGCCCCGGGGAGCTGTTTTTT. Translating it yields CASSIGPAGVGPGELFF.

The rearrangement links TRBV19 to TRBJ2-1, with D perhaps matching TRBD2 (6 bases). Germline V lookup: CDR1 LNHDA, CDR2 SQIVND (reference sequence). The CDR3 has 15 residues. V was cut by 5 bases and J by 2 bases, with 13 bases left in between. CDR3 in DNA: TGTGCCAGTAGTGACCGGGACTCGCCCTACAATGAGCAGTTCTTC. This codes for CASSDRDSPYNEQFF.